This T cell receptor (beta chain) was sequenced for a study of T-cell reconstitution after alpha-beta-depleted transplantation in children. Study observations and caveats: Several hundred expanded graft clones reportedly supplied alpha-beta T cells about two months after transplant. Hyperexpanded clones declined; after one year, newly produced T cells mostly supplied diversity.

The CDR3 covers 14 residues. Unique molecular identifiers were used in preparing the TCRbeta library. TCRdb re-analysed the PCR reads in MiXCR, keeping a single row per CDR3 protein. The sample lists about a million distinct CDR3 sequences, less than 30% occurring once. About this clonotype: The antigen is unknown.

The chain recombines TRBV12-1 with TRBJ2-2. TRBV12-1 is an annotated pseudogene. This material consisted of PBMCs, mostly from graft donor cells, taken 360 days after TCRalphabeta/CD19-depleted stem cell transplant. This TCR was recovered from a boy younger than two who had a stem cell transplant for SCID, so the T cells may come from the graft donor. CDR3 residues: CASTDGIRTGELFF. The CDR3 region has the DNA TGTGCCAGCACGGACGGTATTCGCACCGGGGAGCTGTTTTTT.